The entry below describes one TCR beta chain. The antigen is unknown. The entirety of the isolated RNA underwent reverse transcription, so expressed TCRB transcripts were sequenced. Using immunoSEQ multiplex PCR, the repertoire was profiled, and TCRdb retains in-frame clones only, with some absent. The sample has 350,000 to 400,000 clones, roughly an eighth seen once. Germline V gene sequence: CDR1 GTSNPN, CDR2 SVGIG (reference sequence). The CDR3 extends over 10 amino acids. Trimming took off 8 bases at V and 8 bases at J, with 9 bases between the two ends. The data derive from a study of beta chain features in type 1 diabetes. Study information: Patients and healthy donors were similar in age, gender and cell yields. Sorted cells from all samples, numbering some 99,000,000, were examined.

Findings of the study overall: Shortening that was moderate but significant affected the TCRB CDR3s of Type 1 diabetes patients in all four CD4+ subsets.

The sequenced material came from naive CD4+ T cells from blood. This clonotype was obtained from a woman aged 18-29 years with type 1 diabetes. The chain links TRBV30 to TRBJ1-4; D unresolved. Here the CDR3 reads CAGTGEKLFF. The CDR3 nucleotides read TGTGCCGGCACCGGGGAAAAACTGTTTTTT. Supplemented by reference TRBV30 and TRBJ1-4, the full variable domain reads SQTIHQWPATLVQPVGSPLSLECTVEGTSNPNLYWYRQAAGRGLQLLFYSVGIGQISSEVPQNLSASRPQDRQFILSSKKLLLSDSGFYLCAGTGEKLFFGSGTQLSVL.